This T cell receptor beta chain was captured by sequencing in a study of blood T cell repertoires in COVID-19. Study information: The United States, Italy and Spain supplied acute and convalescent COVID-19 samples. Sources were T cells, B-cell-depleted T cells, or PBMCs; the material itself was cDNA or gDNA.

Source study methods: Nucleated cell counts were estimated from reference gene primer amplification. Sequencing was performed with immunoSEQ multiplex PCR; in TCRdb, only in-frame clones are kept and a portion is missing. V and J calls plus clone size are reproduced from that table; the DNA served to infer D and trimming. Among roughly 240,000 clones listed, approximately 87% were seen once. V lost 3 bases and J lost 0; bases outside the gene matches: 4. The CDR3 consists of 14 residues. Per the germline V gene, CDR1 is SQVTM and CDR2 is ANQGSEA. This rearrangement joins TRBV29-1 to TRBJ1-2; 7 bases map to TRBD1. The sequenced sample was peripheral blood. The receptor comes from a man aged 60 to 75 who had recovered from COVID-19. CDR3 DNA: TGCAGCGTTGACGGGACAGCTGCTAACTATGGCTACACCTTC. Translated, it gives CSVDGTAANYGYTF. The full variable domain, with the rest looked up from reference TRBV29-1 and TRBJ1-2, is SAVISQKPSRDICQRGTSLTIQCQVDSQVTMMFWYRQQPGQSLTLIATANQGSEATYESGFVIDKFPISRPNLTFSTLTVSNMSPEDSSIYLCSVDGTAANYGYTFGSGTRLTVV.